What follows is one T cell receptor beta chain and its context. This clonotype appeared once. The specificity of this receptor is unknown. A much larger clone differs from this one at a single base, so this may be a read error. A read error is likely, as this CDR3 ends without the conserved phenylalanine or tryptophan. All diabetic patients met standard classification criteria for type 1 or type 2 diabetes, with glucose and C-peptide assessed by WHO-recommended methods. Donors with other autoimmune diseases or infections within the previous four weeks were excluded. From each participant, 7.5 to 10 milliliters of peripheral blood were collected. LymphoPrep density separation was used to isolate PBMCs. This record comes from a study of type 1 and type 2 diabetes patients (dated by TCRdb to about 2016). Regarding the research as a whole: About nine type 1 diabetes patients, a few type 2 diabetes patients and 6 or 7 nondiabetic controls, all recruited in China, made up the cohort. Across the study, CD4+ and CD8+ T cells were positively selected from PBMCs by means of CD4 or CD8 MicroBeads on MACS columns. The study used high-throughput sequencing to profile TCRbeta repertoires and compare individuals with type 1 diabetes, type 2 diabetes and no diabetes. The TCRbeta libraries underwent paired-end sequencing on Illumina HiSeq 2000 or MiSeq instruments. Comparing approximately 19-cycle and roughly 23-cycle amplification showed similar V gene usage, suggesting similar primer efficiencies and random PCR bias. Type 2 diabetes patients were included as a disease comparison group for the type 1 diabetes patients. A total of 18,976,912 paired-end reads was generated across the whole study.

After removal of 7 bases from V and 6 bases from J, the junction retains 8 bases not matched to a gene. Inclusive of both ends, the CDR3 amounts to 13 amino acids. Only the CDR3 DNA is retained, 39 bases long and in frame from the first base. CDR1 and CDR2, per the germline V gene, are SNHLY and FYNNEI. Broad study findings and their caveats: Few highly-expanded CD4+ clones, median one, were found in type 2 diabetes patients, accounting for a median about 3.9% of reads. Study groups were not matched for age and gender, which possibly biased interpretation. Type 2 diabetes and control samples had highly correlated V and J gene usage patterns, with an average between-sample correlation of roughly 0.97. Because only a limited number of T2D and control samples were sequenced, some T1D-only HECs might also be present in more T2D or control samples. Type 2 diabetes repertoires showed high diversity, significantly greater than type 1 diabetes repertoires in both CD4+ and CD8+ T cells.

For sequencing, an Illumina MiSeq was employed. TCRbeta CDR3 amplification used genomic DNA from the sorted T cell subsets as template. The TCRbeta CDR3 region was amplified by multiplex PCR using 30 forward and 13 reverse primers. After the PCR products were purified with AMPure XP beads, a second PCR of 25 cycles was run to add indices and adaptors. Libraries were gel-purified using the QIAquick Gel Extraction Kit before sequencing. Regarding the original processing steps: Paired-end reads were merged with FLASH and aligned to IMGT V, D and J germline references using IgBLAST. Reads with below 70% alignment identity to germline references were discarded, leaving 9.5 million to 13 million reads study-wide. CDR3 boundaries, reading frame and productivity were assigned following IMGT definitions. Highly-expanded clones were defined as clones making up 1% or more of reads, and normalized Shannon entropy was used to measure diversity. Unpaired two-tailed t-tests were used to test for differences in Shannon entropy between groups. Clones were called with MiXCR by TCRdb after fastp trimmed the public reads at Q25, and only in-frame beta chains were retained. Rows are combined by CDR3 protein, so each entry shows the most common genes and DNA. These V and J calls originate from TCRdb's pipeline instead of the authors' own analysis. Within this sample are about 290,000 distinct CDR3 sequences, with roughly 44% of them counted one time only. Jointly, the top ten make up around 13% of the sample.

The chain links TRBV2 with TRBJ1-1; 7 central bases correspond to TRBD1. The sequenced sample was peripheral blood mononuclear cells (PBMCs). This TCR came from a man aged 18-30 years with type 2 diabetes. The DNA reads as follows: TGTGCCAGCACACCTCAGGGGGTTGCTGAAGCTTTCTCT. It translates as CASTPQGVAEAFS.